A selection of T cell receptor beta chains follows, all from one sample in a study of T cells expressing NK-cell markers. One entry per CDR3 protein, without DNA, is what TCRdb gives after re-calling the 5' RACE reads. Its clone listing holds 400,000 to 500,000 distinct CDR3 sequences. The source material was blood T cells: a sorted CD56 or NKG2C T cell subset, CD4+ or CD8+ T cells, or bulk PBMC T cells (not recorded which). These receptors were collected from a woman between 18 and 70 years old in good health. The CDR3 runs from the conserved cysteine through the conserved F or W.

TRBJ2-3,TRBV9,CASSVGGLAGGLDTDTQYF
TRBJ1-2,TRBV10-1,CASSETGDHYGYTF
TRBJ1-1,TRBV7-9,CASSLDQIAASGTEAFF
TRBJ2-5,TRBV12-3/TRBV12-4,CASRKRPQETQYF
TRBJ1-2,TRBV20-1,CSARDTSWGYGYTF
TRBJ1-2,TRBV20-1,CSATPPRGGNDGYTF
TRBJ1-5,TRBV29-1,CSVGAYNQPQHF
TRBJ2-7,TRBV7-2,CASSATSGIGEQYF
TRBJ2-1,TRBV12-3/TRBV12-4,CASSDTTVSQFF
TRBJ2-3,TRBV6-5,CASSYGSTDTQYF
TRBJ2-3,TRBV12-3/TRBV12-4,CASRGREGTDTQYF
TRBJ2-7,TRBV18,CASSPRTASTYEQYF
TRBJ1-2,TRBV4-3,CASSPLRAGDSYGYTF
TRBJ2-1,TRBV7-6,CASSPTSGGAHEQFF